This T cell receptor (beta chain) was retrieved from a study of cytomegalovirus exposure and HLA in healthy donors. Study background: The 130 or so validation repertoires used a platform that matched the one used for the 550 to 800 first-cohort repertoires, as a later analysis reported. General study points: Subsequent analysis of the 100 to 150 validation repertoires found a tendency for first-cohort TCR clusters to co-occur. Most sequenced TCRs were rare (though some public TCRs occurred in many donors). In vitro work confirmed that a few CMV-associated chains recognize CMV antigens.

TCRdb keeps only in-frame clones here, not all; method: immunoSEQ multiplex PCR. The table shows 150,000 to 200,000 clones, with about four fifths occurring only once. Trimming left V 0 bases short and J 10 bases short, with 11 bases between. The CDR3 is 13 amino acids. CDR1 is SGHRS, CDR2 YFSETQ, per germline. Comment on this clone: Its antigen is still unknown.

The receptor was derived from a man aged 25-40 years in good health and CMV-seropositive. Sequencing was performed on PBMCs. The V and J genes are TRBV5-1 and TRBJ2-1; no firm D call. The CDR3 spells CASSLVPVSEQFF. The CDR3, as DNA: TGCGCCAGCAGCTTGGTTCCAGTTTCAGAGCAGTTCTTC.